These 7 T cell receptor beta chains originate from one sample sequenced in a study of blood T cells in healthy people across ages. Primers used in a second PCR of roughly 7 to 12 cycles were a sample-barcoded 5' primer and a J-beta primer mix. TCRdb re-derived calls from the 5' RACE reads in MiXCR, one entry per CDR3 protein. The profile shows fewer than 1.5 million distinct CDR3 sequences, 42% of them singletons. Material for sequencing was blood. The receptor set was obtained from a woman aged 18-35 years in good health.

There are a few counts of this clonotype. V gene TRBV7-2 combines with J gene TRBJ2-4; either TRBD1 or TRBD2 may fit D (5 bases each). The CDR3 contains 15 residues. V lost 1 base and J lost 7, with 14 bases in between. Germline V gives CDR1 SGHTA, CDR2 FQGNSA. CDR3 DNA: TGTGCCAGCAGCTTAGACCGGGAAAGGGGCAACATTCAGTACTTC. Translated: CASSLDRERGNIQYF.

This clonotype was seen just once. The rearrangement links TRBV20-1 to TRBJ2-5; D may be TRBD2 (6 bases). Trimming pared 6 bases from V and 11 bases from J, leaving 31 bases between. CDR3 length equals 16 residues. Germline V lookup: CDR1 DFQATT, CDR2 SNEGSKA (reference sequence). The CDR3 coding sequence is TGCAGTGCGAATCGGGCGGCTAGCGTGTTGAATTCGGAGCAGTACTTC. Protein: CSANRAASVLNSEQYF.

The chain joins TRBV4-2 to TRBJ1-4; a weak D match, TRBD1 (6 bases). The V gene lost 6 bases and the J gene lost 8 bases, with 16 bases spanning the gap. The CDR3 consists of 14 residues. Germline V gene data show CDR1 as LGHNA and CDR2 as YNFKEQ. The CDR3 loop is CASSLNRDGEKLFF. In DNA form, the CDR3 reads TGTGCCAGCAGTCTAAACAGGGATGGGGAAAAACTGTTTTTT.

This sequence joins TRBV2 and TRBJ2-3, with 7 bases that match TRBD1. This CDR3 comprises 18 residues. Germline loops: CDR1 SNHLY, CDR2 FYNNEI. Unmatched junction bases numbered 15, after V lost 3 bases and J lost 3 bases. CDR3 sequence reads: CASSDPYRQGKGTDTQYF. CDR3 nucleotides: TGTGCCAGCAGTGACCCCTACCGACAGGGTAAGGGAACAGATACGCAGTATTTT.

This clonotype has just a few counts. CDR3 sequence reads: CAQSRGRETQYF. The CDR3 coding sequence is TGTGCCCAGTCGAGGGGGAGAGAGACTCAGTACTTC. This rearrangement joins TRBV7-2 to TRBJ2-7, with D maybe TRBD1 (6 bases). Germline CDR1 and CDR2: SGHTA and FQGNSA. CDR3 length: 12 amino acids. V was trimmed by 11 bases and J by 10 bases, leaving 21 bases between them.

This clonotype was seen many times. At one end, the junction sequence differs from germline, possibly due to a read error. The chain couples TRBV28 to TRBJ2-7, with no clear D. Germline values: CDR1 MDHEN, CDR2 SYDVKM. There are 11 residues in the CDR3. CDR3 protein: CASRQTYEQYF. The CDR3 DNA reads TGCGCCAGCAGACAAACCTACGAGCAGTACTTC.

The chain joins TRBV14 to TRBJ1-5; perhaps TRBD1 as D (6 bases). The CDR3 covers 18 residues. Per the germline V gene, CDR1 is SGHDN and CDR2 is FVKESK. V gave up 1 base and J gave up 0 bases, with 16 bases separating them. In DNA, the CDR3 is TGTGCCAGCAGCCAAGGGGTGAGGGGGGCGGATAGCAATCAGCCCCAGCATTTT. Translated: CASSQGVRGADSNQPQHF.